This T cell receptor beta chain derives from a study of beta chain features in type 1 diabetes. Every bit of the isolated RNA underwent reverse transcription, so sequencing read expressed TCRB transcripts. The protocol was immunoSEQ multiplex PCR, while the TCRdb copy is restricted to in-frame clones and leaves out a portion. The sample comprises 900,000 or so clones, under 20% of which are singletons, and 0.023% rests with the top ten. Germline CDR1 reads MDHEN; CDR2 reads SYDVKM. This CDR3 comprises 15 residues. V was pared by 4 bases and J by 6 bases, with 15 bases between. This clone was counted only a few times. Its antigen is currently unknown. Study-level points and caveats: Within patients, naive, central memory and Treg TCRB repertoires seemed more similar than within healthy donors.

This clonotype was sampled from a woman under 30 in good health. Input material: naive CD4+ T cells from blood. The chain combines TRBV28 with TRBJ2-2, with D possibly being TRBD1 (5 bases). The CDR3 DNA is TGTGCCAGCAGTTCACAGGCTAGATCCGCCGGGGAGCTGTTTTTT. Its protein is CASSSQARSAGELFF.